There are many counts of the clone carrying this TCR beta chain. Its cognate antigen is unknown. The V end lost 2 bases, the J end lost 6 bases, and 11 bases lay between the germline ends. The CDR3 is made up of 15 amino acids. Germline loops: CDR1 MNHEY, CDR2 SVGAGI. Time point of the sample: newly diagnosed GD, antithyroid drugs for less than 3 months. After RNA was extracted from PBMCs, the TCR library was made from it. The peripheral blood volume drawn was about 9 milliliters, and it was collected into EDTA tubes. This entry comes from a study of regulatory T cells in long-lasting Graves disease. Study-level findings and limits: Patients with persistent disease showed a bias toward TRBV28, TRBJ1-2 and TRBJ2-5.

The authors built TCR beta libraries using iRepertoire HTBI primers and Arm-PCR of CDR3 regions. Via MiXCR, TCRdb re-called the multiplex PCR reads, giving one row per CDR3 protein. The sample has around 250,000 distinct CDR3 sequences, approximately 18% seen once; the top ten hold approximately 14%. These same records also appear under a second study, on T cells in Graves' hyperthyroidism and ophthalmopathy.

This sequence joins TRBV6-5 and TRBJ1-6; no firm D call. The sample consisted of peripheral blood mononuclear cells (PBMCs), taken at new diagnosis, from a patient treated with antithyroid drugs. The sequence was collected from a woman aged 25 to 45 with Graves disease. This chain's CDR3 is CASSYGRRSNSPLHF. For the CDR3, the DNA is TGTGCCAGCAGTTACGGTAGGCGGAGTAATTCACCCCTCCACTTT.